This T cell receptor (beta chain) was documented in a study of graft-versus-host responses after intestinal transplantation. At the level of the study: Each of the recipients got a multivisceral, liver-intestinal, or isolated intestinal transplant. Among the recipients, all got anti-thymocyte globulin induction and then tacrolimus and steroids for roughly three years.

The CDR3 totals 17 residues. Germline assignment: CDR1 LNHDA and CDR2 SQIVND (reference sequence). The V end was cut by 0 bases, the J end by 9 bases, with 24 bases between. Study-level results: The authors found GvH clones in recipient marrow, some appearing first in ileum or blood.

Data came from immunoSEQ multiplex PCR; TCRdb stores just in-frame clones and leaves some out. The sample contains 3,000 to 4,000 clones, roughly 72% of which appear only once. Grafts had their tissue processed, releasing intraepithelial and lamina propria lymphocytes. Turning to this clone: Its specificity is unknown.

V gene TRBV19 combines with J gene TRBJ2-7; TRBD2 is a possible D gene (7 bases). This sequence originates from a human patient who received an intestinal transplant, so some T cells may come from the graft donor. Sequencing used ileum tissue, obtained 1018 days after intestinal transplantation. The CDR3 region has the DNA TGTGCCAGTAGTATAGATCGGGGGGCAGATTCCTCCTTGAGGCAGTACTTC. This translates into CASSIDRGADSSLRQYF.